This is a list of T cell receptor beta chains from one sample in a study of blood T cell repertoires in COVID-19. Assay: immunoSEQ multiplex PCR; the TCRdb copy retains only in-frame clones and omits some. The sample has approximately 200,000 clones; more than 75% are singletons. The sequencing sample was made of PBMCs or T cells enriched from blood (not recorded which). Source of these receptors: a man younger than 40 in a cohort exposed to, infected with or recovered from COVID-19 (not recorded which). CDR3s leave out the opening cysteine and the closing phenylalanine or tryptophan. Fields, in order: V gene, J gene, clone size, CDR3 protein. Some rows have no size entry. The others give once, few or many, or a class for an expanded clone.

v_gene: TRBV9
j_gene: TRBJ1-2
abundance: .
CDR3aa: ASSLSRSDGYT

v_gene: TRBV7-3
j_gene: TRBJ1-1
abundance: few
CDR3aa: ASSSNTGTPTEAF

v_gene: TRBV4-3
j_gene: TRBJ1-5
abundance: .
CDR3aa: ASSSRQATNQPQH

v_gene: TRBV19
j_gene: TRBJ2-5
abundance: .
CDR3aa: ASSFSRTGEETQY

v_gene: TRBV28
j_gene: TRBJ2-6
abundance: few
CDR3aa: ASTTSGRALGANVLT

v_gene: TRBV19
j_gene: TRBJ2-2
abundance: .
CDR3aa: ATYKNTGELF

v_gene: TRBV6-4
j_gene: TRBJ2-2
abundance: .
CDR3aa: ASSDAGTGELF

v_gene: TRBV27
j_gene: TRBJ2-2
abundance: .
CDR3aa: ATGGAGGKGRWTGELF

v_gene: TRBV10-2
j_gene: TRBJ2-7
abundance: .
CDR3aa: ASSASGEQY

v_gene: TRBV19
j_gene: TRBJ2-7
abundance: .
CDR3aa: ASRFGQGAYEQY

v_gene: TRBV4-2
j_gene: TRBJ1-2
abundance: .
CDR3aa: ASSPRGTGDYGYT

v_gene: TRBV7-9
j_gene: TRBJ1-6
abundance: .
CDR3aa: ASSSAVGSSLH

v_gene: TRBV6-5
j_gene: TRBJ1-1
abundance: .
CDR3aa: ASSSDRGYEAF

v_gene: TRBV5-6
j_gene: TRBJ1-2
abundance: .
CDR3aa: ASRLGFGYGYT